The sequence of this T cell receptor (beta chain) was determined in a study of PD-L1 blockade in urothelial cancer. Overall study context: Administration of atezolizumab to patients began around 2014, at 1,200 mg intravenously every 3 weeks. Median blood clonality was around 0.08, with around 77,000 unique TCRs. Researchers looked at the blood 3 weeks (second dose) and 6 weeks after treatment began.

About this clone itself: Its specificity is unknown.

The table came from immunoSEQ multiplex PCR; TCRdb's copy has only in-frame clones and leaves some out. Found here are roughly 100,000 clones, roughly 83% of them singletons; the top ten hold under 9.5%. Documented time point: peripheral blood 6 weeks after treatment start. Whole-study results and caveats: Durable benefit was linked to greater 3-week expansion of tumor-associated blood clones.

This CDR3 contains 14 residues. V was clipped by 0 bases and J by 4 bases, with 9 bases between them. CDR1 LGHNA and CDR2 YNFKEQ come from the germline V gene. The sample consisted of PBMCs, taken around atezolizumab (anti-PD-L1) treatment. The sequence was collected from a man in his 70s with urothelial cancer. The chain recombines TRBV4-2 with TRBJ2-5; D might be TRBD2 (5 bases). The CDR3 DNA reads TGTGCCAGCAGCCAAGAGGGAGCCGGAGAGACCCAGTACTTC. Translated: CASSQEGAGETQYF.